The source of this T cell receptor (beta chain) is a study of a mutant IDH1 vaccine in newly diagnosed glioma. Overall study context: Most patients had radiochemotherapy with temozolomide before enrollment; others had one alone.

Noted time point: week 5, during vaccination. A single vaccine dose contained 300 ug of mutant IDH1 20-mer peptide, and topical imiquimod was used with it. Concerning this clone itself: Its target is unknown.

Some clones are missing from TCRdb's copy, which holds only in-frame ones; the method was immunoSEQ multiplex PCR. The sample has tens of thousands of clones; 91% are singletons. Germline V CDR1 and CDR2: ENHRY, SYGVKD. V lost 2 bases, J lost 0 bases, and 5 bases lay in between. The CDR3 covers 13 residues. The sequencing here drew on PBMCs, taken from a glioma patient whose treatment included an IDH1 peptide vaccine. V and J are TRBV10-3 and TRBJ2-7; tentative D call: TRBD1 (5 bases). This clonotype was obtained from a woman in her fifties or sixties with glioma. The CDR3 DNA reads TGTGCCATCAGTGAGCAGGGCTCCTACGAGCAGTACTTC. This codes for CAISEQGSYEQYF.